The TCR beta chain under discussion was sequenced for a study of cytomegalovirus exposure and HLA in healthy donors. Libraries were prepared by immunoSEQ multiplex PCR; TCRdb keeps only in-frame clonotypes and omits some of them. The data hold around 300,000 clones, with around 90% observed a single time. The V end was cut by 5 bases, the J end by 2 bases, with 16 bases between. The CDR3 has 15 residues. CDR1 SGHDN and CDR2 FVKESK come from the germline V gene. Source material: PBMCs. The V gene is TRBV14, the J gene TRBJ2-7; possibly TRBD1 or TRBD2 for D (5 bases each). This TCR was recovered from a woman aged 30 to 39 in good health and CMV-seropositive. The CDR3 DNA sequence: TGTGCCAGCAGCTCATTTATCCGGGACCCCTACGAGCAGTACTTC. Translated: CASSSFIRDPYEQYF.